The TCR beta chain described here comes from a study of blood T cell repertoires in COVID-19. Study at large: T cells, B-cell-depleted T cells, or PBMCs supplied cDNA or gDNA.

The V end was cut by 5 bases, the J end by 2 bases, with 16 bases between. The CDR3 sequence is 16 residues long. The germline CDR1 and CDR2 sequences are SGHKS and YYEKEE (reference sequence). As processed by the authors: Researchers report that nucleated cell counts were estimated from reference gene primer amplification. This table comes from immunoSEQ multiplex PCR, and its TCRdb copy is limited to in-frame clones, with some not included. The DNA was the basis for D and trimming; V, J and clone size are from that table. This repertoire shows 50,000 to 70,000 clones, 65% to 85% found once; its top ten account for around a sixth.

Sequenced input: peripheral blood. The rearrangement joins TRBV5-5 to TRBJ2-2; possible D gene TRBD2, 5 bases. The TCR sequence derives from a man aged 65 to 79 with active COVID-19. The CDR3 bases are TGTGCCAGCAGTCCTCCGGGAAACCTAAACACCGGGGAGCTGTTTTTT. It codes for CASSPPGNLNTGELFF.